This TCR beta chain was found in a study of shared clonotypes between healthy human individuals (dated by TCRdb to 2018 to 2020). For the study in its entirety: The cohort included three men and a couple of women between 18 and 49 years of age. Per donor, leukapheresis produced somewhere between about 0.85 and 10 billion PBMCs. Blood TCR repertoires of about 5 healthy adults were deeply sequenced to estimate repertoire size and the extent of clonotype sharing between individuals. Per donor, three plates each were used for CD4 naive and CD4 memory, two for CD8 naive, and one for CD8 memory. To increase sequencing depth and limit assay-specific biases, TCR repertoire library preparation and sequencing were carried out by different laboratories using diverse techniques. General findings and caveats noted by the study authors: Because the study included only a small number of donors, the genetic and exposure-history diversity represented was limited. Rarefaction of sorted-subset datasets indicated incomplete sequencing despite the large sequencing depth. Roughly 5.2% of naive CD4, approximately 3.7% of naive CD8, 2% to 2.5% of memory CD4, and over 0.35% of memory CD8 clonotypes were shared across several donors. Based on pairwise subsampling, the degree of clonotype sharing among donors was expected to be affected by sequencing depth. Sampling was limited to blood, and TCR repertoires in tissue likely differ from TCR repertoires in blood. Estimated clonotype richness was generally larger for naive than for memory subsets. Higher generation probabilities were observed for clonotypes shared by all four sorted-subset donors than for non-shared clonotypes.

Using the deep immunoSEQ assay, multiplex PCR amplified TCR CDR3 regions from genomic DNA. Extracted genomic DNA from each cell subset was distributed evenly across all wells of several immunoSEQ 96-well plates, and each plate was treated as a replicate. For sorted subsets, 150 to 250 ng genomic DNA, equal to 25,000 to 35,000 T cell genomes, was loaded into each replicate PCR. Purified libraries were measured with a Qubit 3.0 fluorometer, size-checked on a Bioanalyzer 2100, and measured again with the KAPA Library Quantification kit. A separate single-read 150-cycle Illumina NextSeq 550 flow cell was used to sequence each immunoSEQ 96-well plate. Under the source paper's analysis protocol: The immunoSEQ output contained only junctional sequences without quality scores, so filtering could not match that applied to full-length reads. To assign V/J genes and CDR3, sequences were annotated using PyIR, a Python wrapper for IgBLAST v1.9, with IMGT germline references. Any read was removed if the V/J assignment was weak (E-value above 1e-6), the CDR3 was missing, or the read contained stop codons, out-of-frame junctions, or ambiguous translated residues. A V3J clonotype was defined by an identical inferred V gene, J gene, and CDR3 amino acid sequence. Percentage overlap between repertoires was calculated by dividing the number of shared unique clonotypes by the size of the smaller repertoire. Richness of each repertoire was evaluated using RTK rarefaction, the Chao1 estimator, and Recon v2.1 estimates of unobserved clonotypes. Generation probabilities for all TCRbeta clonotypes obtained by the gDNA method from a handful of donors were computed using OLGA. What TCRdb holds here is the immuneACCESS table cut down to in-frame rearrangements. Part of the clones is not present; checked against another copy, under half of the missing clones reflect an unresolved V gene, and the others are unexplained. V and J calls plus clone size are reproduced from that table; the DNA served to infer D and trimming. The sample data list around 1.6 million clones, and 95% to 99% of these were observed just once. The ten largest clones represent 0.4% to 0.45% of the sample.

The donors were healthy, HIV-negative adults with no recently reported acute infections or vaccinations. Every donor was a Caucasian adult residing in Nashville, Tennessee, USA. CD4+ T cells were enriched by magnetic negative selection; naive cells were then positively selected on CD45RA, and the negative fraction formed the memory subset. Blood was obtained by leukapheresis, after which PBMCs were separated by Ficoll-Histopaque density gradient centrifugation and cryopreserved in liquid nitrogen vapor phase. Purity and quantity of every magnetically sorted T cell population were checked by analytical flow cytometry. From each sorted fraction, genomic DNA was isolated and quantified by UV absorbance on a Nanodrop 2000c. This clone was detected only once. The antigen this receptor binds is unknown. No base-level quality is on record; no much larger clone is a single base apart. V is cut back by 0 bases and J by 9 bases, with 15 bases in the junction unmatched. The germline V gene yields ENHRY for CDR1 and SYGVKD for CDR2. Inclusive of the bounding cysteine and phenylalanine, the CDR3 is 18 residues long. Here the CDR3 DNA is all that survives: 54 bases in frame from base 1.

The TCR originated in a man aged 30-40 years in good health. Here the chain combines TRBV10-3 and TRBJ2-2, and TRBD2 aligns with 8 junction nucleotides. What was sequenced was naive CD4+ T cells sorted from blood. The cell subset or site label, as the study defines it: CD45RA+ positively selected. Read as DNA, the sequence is TGTGCCATCAGTGAGTCAGGGGGGACTAGTAAGATCCACCGGGAGCTGTTTTTT. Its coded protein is CAISESGGTSKIHRELFF.